This T cell receptor beta chain was sequenced in a study of blood T cell repertoires in COVID-19. This CDR3 has 20 amino acids. CDR1 and CDR2 (germline): PRHDT, FYEKMQ (reference sequence). The V gene end was trimmed by 5 bases and the J gene end by 2 bases; junction bases not matched to a gene: 17. In the original analysis: Using reference gene primer amplification, nucleated cell counts were estimated. Assay used: immunoSEQ multiplex PCR; TCRdb lists only in-frame clones, some missing. V and J calls and clone size are given by that table; D and trimming were obtained from the DNA. The table includes over 70,000 clones, 80% detected once.

The V call is TRBV13, the J call TRBJ2-1, with 11 bases that match TRBD2. Sequencing used peripheral blood. This TCR derives from a woman older than 75 with acute or convalescent COVID-19. The CDR3 spells CASSGGILALAGGTYNEQFF. For the CDR3, the DNA is TGTGCCAGCAGCGGAGGGATACTGGCGCTAGCGGGGGGTACCTACAATGAGCAGTTCTTC.